The source of this T cell receptor (beta chain) is a study of blood T cell repertoires in COVID-19. Germline lookup yields CDR1 SNHLY and CDR2 FYNNEI. The CDR3 sequence is 14 residues long. V dropped 6 bases and J dropped 5 bases, with 13 bases sitting between them. Here immunoSEQ multiplex PCR was the method, and the copy in TCRdb shows in-frame clones only, minus some. This table has roughly 360,000 clones, more than 65% appearing once. This clonotype originated in a human donor with acute or convalescent COVID-19. The donor label of this sample is uncertain. The sequenced sample was peripheral blood. V and J are TRBV2 and TRBJ2-2; no clear D. The CDR3 loop is CASRLIPQTGELFF. Here the CDR3 DNA reads TGTGCCAGCAGGCTTATACCACAGACCGGGGAGCTGTTTTTT. The complete variable domain, with remaining parts taken from reference TRBV2 and TRBJ2-2, reads EPEVTQTPSHQVTQMGQEVILRCVPISNHLYFYWYRQILGQKVEFLVSFYNNEISEKSEIFDDQFSVERPDGSNFTLKIRSTKLEDSAMYFCASRLIPQTGELFFGEGSRLTVL.